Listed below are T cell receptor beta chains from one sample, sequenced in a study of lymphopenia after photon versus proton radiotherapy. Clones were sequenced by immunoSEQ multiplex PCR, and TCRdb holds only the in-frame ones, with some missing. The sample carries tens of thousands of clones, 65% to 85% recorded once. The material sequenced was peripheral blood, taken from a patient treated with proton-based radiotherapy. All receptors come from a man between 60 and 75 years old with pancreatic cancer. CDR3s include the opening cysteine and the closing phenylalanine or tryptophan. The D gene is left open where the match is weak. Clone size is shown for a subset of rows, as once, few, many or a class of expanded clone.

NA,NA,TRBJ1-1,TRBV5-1,CASSLELNTEAFF,TGCGCCAGCAGCTTGGAGTTGAACACTGAAGCTTTCTTT
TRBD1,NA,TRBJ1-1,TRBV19,CASSPQGLSTEAFF,TGTGCCAGTAGTCCACAGGGGCTAAGCACTGAAGCTTTCTTT
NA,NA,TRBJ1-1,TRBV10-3,CAISGPGGTEAFF,TGTGCCATCAGTGGACCTGGGGGCACTGAAGCTTTCTTT
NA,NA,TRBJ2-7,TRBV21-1,CASSTGPQEHLLRAVLREEQYF,NA
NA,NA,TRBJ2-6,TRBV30,CAWSVQWVGANVLTF,TGTGCCTGGAGTGTACAGTGGGTAGGGGCCAACGTCCTGACTTTC
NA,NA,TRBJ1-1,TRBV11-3,CASSFMGPNTEAFF,TGTGCCAGCAGCTTTATGGGGCCGAACACTGAAGCTTTCTTT
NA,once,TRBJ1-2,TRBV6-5,CASRRTANYGYTF,TGTGCCAGCAGGAGGACAGCTAACTATGGCTACACCTTC
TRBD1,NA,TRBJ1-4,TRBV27,CASSNRTVWTGDTEKLFF,TGTGCCAGCAGTAACCGGACTGTTTGGACAGGGGATACAGAAAAACTGTTTTTT
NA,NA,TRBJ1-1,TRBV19,CASSPRGAGTFF,TGTGCCAGTAGCCCCCGAGGGGCAGGGACTTTCTTT
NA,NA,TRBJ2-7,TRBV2,CASRRSGLTYEQYF,TGTGCCAGCAGGAGGTCAGGGCTCACCTACGAGCAGTACTTC
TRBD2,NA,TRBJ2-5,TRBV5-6,CASSSTSGSLVETQYF,TGTGCCAGCAGCTCCACTAGCGGGAGTCTTGTAGAGACCCAGTACTTC
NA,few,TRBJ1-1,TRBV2,CASTTVRSGPNTEAFF,TGTGCCAGCACGACCGTCCGTAGCGGGCCCAACACTGAAGCTTTCTTT
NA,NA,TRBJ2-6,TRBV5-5,CASSLVSGANVLTF,TGTGCCAGCAGCTTGGTTTCTGGGGCCAACGTCCTGACTTTC
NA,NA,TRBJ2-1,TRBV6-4,CASSMVNEQFF,TGTGCCAGTTCGATGGTGAATGAGCAGTTCTTC
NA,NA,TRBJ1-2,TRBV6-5,CASRRSGRLNYGYTF,TGTGCCAGCAGGCGTTCAGGGCGCCTTAACTATGGCTACACCTTC
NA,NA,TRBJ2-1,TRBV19,CASSVIGGLLPHNEQFF,TGTGCCAGTAGTGTAATCGGGGGCCTTCTACCCCACAATGAGCAGTTCTTC
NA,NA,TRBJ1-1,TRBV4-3,CASSQDDGTEAFF,TGCGCCAGCAGCCAAGATGACGGCACTGAAGCTTTCTTT
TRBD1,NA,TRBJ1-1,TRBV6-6,CASSLPSGGTEAFF,TGTGCCAGCAGTTTACCATCAGGGGGTACTGAAGCTTTCTTT
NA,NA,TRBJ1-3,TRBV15,CATSRDLQGNTIYF,TGTGCCACCAGCAGAGATCTACAAGGAAACACCATATATTTT
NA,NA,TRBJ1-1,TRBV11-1,CASSLGRIGEAFF,TGTGCCAGCAGCTTGGGCCGAATTGGTGAAGCTTTCTTT
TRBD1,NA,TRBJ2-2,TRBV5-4,CASSWNRGAGELFF,TGTGCCAGCAGCTGGAACAGGGGGGCCGGGGAGCTGTTTTTT
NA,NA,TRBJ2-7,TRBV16,CASSPTGSGPFYEQYF,TGTGCCAGCAGCCCAACAGGGAGCGGGCCCTTCTACGAGCAGTACTTC
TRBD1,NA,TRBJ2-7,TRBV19,CATSSGGVSGSYEQYF,TGTGCCACCTCCTCAGGGGGAGTATCAGGCTCCTACGAGCAGTACTTC
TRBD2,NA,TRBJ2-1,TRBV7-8,CASSLRLAVNEQFF,TGTGCCAGCAGCTTGAGACTAGCGGTTAATGAGCAGTTCTTC
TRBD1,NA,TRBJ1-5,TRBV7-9,CASSHGQGLNQPQHF,TGTGCCAGCAGCCACGGACAGGGGCTAAATCAGCCCCAGCATTTT
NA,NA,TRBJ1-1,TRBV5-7,CASRGMRTVNTEAFF,TGTGCCAGCAGAGGGATGAGGACCGTAAACACTGAAGCTTTCTTT
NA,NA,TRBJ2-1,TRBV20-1,CSAGGGREQFF,TGCAGTGCCGGGGGCGGTCGGGAGCAGTTCTTC
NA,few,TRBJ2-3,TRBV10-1,CASSLFRAGGKDTQYF,TGCGCCAGCAGTTTGTTTCGGGCAGGTGGGAAGGATACGCAGTATTTT
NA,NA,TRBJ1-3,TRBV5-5,CASSLVAHSGNTIYF,TGTGCCAGCAGCTTGGTGGCCCACTCTGGAAACACCATATATTTT
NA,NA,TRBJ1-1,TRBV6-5,CASSYGGQGTEAFF,TGTGCCAGCAGTTACGGGGGGCAGGGCACTGAAGCTTTCTTT
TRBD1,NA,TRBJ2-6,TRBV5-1,CASSAAGTASGANVLTF,TGCGCCAGCAGCGCCGCCGGGACAGCCTCTGGGGCCAACGTCCTGACTTTC
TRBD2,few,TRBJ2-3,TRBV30,CAWSVSGLAGDTQYF,TGTGCCTGGAGTGTCAGTGGGCTAGCGGGCGATACGCAGTATTTT
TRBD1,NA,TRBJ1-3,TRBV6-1,CASSGGTAGNTIYF,TGTGCCAGCAGTGGAGGGACAGCTGGAAACACCATATATTTT
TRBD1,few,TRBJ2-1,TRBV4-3,CASSLDRSNEQFF,TGCGCCAGCAGCCTGGACAGGAGCAATGAGCAGTTCTTC
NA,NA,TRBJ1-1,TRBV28,CASSRLSGRNTEAFF,TGTGCCAGCAGCCGCCTTAGTGGGCGCAACACTGAAGCTTTCTTT
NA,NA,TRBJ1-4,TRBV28,CASTSSGVTNEKLFF,TGTGCCAGCACCTCCTCGGGGGTAACAAATGAAAAACTGTTTTTT
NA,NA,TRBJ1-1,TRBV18,CASSPLYRGSNTEAFF,TGTGCCAGCTCACCACTCTACCGTGGGTCGAACACTGAAGCTTTCTTT
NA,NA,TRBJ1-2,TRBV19,CASTPQHNYGYTF,TGTGCCAGTACCCCGCAGCATAACTATGGCTACACCTTC
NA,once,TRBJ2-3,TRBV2,CASSGDTQYF,TGTGCCAGCAGCGGGGATACGCAGTATTTT
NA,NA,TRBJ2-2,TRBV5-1,CASSLNAGLDRELFF,TGCGCCAGCAGCTTGAATGCCGGGCTAGACCGGGAGCTGTTTTTT
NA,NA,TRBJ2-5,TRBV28,CASSLPPGQETQYF,TGTGCCAGCAGTTTGCCCCCAGGGCAAGAGACCCAGTACTTC
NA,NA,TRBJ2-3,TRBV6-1,CASSEAGGTQYF,TGTGCCAGCAGTGAAGCGGGGGGTACGCAGTATTTT
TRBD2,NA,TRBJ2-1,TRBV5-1,CASSTGLAAYNEQFF,TGCGCCAGCAGCACGGGACTAGCGGCCTACAATGAGCAGTTCTTC
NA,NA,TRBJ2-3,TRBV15,CATSSSGRVIQYF,TGTGCCACCAGCAGCTCTGGACGCGTCATCCAGTATTTT
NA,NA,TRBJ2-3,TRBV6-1,CASRRPSPTDTQYF,TGTGCCAGCCGGAGGCCATCTCCGACAGATACGCAGTATTTT
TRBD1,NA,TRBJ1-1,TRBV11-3,CASSRGDRARKNTEAFF,TGTGCCAGCAGCCGAGGAGACAGGGCCCGAAAGAACACTGAAGCTTTCTTT
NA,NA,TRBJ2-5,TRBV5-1,CASSFTGETQYF,TGCGCCAGCAGCTTTACAGGAGAGACCCAGTACTTC
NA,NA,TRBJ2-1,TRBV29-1,CSVEVAGSYNEQFF,TGCAGCGTTGAGGTGGCAGGCTCCTACAATGAGCAGTTCTTC